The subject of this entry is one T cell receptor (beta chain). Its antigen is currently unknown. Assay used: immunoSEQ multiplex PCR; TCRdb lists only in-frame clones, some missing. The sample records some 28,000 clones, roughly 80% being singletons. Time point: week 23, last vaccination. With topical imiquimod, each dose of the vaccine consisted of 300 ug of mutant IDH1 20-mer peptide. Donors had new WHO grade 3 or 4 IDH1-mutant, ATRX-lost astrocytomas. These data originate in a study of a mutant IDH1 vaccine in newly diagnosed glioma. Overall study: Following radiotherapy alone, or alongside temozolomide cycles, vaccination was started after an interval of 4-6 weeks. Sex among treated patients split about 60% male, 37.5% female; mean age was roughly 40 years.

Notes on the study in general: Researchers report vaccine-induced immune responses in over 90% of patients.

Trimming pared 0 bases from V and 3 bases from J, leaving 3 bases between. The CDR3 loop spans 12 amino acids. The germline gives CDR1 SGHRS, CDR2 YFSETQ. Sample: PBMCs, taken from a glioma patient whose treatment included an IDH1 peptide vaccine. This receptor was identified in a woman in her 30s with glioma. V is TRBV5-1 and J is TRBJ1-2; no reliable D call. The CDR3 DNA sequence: TGCGCCAGCAGCTTGGAGGACTATGGCTACACCTTC. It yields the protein CASSLEDYGYTF.